This TCR beta chain is drawn from a study of CD8 T cells in Susac syndrome. RNA was extracted with the RNeasy kit, and a quantity of about 0.45 to 1 ug was reverse transcribed using random hexamers. Using its own MiXCR run on the immunoSEQ multiplex PCR reads, TCRdb lists one record per CDR3 protein. The table shows under 200,000 distinct CDR3 sequences, with approximately 93% occurring only once. Controls were drawn from healthy donors and were matched for age and sex. CDR3 length: 17 amino acids. Germline V CDR1 and CDR2: SGHRS, YFSETQ. Trimming removed 1 base at V and 0 bases at J, with 11 bases between.

J is TRBJ2-6 and V is TRBV5-1; D is ambiguous. The sample was CD4+ T cells from PBMCs. This sequence originates from a human donor in good health. The CDR3 loop is CASSLRAGDSGANVLTF. CDR3 nucleotides: TGCGCCAGCAGCTTGAGGGCTGGAGACTCTGGGGCCAACGTCCTGACTTTC.